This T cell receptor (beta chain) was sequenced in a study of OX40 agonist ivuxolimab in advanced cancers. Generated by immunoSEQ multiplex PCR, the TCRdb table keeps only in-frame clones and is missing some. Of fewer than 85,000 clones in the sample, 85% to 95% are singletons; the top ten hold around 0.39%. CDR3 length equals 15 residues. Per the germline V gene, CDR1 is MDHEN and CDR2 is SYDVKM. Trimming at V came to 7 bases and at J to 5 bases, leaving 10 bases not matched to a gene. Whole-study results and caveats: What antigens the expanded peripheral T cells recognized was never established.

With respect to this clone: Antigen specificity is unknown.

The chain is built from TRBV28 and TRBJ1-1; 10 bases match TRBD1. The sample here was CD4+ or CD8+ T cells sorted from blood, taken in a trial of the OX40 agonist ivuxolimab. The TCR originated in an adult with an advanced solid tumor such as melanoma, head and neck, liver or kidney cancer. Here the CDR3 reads CASKTGGEEVTEAFF. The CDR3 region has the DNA TGTGCCAGCAAGACAGGGGGCGAAGAGGTTACTGAAGCTTTCTTT.